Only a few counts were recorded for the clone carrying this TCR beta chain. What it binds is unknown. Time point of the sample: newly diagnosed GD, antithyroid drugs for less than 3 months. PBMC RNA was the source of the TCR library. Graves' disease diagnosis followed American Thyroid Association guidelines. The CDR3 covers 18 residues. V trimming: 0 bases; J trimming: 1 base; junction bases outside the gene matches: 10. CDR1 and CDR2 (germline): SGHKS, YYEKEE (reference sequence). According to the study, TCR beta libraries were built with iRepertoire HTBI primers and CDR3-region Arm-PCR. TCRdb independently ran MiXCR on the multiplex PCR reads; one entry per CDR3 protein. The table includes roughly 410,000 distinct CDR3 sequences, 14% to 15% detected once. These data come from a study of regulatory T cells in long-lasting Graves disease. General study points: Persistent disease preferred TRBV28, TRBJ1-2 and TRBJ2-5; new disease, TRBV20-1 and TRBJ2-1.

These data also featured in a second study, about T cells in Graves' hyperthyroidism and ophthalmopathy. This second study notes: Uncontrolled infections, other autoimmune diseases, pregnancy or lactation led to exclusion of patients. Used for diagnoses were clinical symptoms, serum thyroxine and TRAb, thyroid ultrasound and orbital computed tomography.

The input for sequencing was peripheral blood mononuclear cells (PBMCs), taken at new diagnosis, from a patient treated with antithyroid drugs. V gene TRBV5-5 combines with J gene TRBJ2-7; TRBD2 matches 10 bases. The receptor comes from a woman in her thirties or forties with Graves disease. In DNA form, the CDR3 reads TGTGCCAGCAGCTTGGCTCGCCTAGCGGGAGCGGAATCCTACGAGCAGTACTTC. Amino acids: CASSLARLAGAESYEQYF.